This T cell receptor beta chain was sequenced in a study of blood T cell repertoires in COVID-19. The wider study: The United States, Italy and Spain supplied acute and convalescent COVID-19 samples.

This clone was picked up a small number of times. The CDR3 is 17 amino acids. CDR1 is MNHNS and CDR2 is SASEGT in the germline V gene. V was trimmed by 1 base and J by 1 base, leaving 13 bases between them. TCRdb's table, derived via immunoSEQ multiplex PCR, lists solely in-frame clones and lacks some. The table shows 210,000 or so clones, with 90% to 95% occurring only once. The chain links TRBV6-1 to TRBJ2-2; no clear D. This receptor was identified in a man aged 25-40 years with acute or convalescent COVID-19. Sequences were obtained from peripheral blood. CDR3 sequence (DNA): TGTGCCAGCAGTGAAGGAGCTTCGGCGGTGAACACCGGGGAGCTGTTTTTT. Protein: CASSEGASAVNTGELFF.